The subject of this entry is one T cell receptor beta chain. The antigen remains undetermined. This sample stems from a study of T-cell reconstitution after alpha-beta-depleted transplantation in children. Preparation of the TCRbeta library was carried out with unique molecular identifiers. A single record per CDR3 protein comes from TCRdb applying MiXCR to the PCR reads. The table has 900,000 or so distinct CDR3 sequences, 15% to 20% seen once; the top ten hold 5%. The CDR3 is 17 residues long. V lost 0 bases, J lost 2 bases, and 15 bases lay in between. CDR1 and CDR2 from the germline V gene are SGHRS and YFSETQ. The study, taken as a whole, reports: Several patients had high TCRbeta diversity at day 60; it came from surviving recipient T cells and thymic progenitors. After transplant, at about two months, alpha-beta T cells were reportedly derived from several hundred expanded graft clones. T-cell numbers and diversity, one year after transplant, stemmed largely from T cells that were newly produced.

The TCR sequence derives from a male patient between 5 and 17 years old who had a stem cell transplant for acute lymphoblastic leukemia, so the T cells may come from the graft donor. The sequences come from PBMCs, mostly from graft donor cells, collected 360 days after TCRalphabeta/CD19-depleted stem cell transplant. The rearrangement joins TRBV5-1 to TRBJ2-1, with D possibly TRBD2 on 5 matching bases. CDR3 region: CASSLGLRTQAYNEQFF. The CDR3 DNA sequence: TGCGCCAGCAGCTTGGGCCTCAGGACTCAGGCCTACAATGAGCAGTTCTTC. The complete variable domain, with remaining parts taken from reference TRBV5-1 and TRBJ2-1, reads KAGVTQTPRYLIKTRGQQVTLSCSPISGHRSVSWYQQTPGQGLQFLFEYFSETQRNKGNFPGRFSGRQFSNSRSEMNVSTLELGDSALYLCASSLGLRTQAYNEQFFGPGTRLTVL.